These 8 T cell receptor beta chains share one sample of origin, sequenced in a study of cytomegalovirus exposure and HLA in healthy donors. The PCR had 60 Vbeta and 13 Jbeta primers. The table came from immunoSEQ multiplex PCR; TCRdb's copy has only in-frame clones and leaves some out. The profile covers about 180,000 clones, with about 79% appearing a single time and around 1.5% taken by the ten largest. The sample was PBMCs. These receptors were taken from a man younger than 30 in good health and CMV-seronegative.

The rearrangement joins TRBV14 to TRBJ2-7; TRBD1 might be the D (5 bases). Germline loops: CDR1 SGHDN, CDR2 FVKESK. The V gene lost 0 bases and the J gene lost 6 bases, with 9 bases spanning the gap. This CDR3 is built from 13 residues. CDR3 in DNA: TGTGCCAGCAGCCAAGAAGCAGGGTGCGAGCAGTACTTC. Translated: CASSQEAGCEQYF.

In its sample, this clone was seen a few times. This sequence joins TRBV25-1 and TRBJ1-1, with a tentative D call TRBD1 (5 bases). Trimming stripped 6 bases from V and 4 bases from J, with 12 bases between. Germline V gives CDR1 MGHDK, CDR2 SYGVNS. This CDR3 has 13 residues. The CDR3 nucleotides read TGTGCCAGCAGAGGGGTTCGAGGCACTGAAGCTTTCTTT. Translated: CASRGVRGTEAFF.

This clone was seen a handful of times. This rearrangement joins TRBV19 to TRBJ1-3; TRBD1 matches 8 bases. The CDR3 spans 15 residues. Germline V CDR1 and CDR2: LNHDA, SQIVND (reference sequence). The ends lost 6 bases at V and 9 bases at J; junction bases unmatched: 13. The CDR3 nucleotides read TGTGCCAGTAGGCCGACAGGGGACCCGGGTGCCACCATATATTTT. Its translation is CASRPTGDPGATIYF. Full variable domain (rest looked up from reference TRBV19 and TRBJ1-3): DGGITQSPKYLFRKEGQNVTLSCEQNLNHDAMYWYRQDPGQGLRLIYYSQIVNDFQKGDIAEGYSVSREKKESFPLTVTSAQKNPTAFYLCASRPTGDPGATIYFGEGSWLTVV.

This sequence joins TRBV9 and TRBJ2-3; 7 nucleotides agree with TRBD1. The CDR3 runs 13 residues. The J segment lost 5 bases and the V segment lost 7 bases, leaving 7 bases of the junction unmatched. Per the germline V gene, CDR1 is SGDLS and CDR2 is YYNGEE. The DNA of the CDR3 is TGTGCCAGCGGACAGGCAGGGCGAGATACGCAGTATTTT. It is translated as CASGQAGRDTQYF.

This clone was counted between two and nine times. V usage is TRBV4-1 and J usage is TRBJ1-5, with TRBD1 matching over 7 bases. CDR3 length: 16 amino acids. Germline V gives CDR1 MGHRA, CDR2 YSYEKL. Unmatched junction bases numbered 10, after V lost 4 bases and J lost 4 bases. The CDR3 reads CASSPGTVGLNQPQHF. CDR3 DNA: TGCGCCAGCAGCCCAGGGACAGTGGGCTTGAATCAGCCCCAGCATTTT.

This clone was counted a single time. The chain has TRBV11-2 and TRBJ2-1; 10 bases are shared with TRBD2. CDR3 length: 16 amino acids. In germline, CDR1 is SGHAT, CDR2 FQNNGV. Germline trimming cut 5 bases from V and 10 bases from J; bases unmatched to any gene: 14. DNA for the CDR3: TGTGCCAGCAGCCTCCTGGGGCTAGCGGGAGTAGAGGAGCAGTTCTTC. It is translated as CASSLLGLAGVEEQFF. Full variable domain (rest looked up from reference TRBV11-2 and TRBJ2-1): EAGVAQSPRYKIIEKRQSVAFWCNPISGHATLYWYQQILGQGPKLLIQFQNNGVVDDSQLPKDRFSAERLKGVDSTLKIQPAKLEDSAVYLCASSLLGLAGVEEQFFGPGTRLTVL.

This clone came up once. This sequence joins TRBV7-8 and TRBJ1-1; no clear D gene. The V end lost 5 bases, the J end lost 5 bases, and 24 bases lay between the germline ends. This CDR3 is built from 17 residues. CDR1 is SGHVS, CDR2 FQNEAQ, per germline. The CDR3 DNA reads TGTGCCAGCAGCCCCTATTCTACCCGAGGTTTGAGTACTGAAGCTTTCTTT. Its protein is CASSPYSTRGLSTEAFF.

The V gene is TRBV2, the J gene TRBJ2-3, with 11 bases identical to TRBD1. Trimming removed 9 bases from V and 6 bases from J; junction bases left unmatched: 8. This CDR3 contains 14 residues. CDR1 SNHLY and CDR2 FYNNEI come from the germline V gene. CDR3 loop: CARSRTGGMDTQYF. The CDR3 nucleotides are TGTGCCAGATCCCGGACAGGGGGCATGGATACGCAGTATTTT.